This TCR beta chain stems from a study of tumor-infiltrating lymphocytes in oesophageal squamous cell carcinoma. TCRdb fed the PCR reads into MiXCR, producing one record per CDR3 protein. The sample records about 25,000 distinct CDR3 sequences, about 40% being singletons. This CDR3 region has 16 residues. CDR1 and CDR2 (germline): SGHDT, YYEEEE. With V trimmed by 1 base and J by 4 bases, 8 bases remained unmatched. The table lists this clonotype with many counts. The sequence was collected from a male donor with esophageal squamous cell carcinoma. The sequencing input was esophageal tumor tissue. The rearrangement uses TRBV5-6 and TRBJ2-3, with 8 bases fitting TRBD2. CDR3 bases: TGTGCCAGCAGCTTGTTGGCGGGGGGCCGGTCAGATACGCAGTATTTT. This gives the protein CASSLLAGGRSDTQYF.